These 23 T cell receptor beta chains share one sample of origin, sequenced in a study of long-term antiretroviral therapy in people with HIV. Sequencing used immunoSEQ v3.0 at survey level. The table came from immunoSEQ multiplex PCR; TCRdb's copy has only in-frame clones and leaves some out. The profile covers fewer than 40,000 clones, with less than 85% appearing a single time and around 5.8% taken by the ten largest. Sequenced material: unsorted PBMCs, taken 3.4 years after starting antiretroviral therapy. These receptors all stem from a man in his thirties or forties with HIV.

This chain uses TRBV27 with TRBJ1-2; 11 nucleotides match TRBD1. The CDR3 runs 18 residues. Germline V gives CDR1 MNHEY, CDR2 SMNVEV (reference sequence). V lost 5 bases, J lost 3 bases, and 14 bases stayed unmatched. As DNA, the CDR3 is TGTGCCAGCAGTCATTTATTTGGGGGGGGACAGGGGGACTATGGCTACACCTTC. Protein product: CASSHLFGGGQGDYGYTF.

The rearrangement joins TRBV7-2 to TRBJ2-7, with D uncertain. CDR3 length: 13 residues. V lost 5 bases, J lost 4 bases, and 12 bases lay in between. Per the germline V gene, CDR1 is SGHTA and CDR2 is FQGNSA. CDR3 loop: CASSPNPPYEQYF. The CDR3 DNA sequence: TGTGCCAGCAGCCCTAACCCACCTTACGAGCAGTACTTC.

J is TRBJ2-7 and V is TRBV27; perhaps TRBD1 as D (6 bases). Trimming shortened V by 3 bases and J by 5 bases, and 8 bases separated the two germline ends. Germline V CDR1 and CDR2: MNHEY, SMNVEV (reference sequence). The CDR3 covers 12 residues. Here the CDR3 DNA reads TGTGCCAGCAGTTTCACAGGGAACGAGCAGTACTTC. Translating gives CASSFTGNEQYF.

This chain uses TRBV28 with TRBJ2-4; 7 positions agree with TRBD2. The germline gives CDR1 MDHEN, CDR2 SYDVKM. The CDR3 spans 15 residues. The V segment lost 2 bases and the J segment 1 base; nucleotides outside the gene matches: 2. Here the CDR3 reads CASSLPGRAKNIQYF. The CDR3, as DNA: TGTGCCAGCAGTTTACCCGGGAGGGCCAAAAACATTCAGTACTTC.

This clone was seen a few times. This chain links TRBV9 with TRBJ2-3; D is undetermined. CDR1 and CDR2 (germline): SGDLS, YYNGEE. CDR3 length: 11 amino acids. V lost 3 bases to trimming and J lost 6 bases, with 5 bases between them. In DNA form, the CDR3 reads TGTGCCAGCAGCGCAATGGATACGCAGTATTTT. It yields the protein CASSAMDTQYF. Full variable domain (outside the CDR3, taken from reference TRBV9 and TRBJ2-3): DSGVTQTPKHLITATGQRVTLRCSPRSGDLSVYWYQQSLDQGLQFLIQYYNGEERAKGNILERFSAQQFPDLHSELNLSSLELGDSALYFCASSAMDTQYFGPGTRLTVL.

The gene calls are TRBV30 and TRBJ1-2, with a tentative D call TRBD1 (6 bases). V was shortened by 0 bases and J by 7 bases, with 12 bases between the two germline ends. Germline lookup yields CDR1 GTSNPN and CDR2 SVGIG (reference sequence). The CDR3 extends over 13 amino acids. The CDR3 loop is CAWSVLLGGGYTF. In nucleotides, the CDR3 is TGTGCCTGGAGTGTACTCTTAGGGGGTGGCTACACCTTC.

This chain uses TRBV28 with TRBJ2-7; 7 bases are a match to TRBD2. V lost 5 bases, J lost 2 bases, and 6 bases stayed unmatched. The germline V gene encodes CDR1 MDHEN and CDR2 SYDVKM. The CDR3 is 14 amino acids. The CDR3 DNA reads TGTGCCAGCAGTACACCTAGCGGTACCTACGAGCAGTACTTC. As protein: CASSTPSGTYEQYF.

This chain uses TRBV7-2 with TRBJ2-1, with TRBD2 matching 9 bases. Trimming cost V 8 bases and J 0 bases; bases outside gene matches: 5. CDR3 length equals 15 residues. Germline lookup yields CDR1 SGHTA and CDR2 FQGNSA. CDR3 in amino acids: CASRHSGSSYNEQFF. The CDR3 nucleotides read TGTGCCAGCCGTCATAGCGGGAGCTCCTACAATGAGCAGTTCTTC.

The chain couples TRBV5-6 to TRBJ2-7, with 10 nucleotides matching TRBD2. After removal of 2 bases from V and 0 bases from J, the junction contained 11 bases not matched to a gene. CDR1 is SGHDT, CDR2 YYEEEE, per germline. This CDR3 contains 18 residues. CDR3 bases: TGTGCCAGCAGCTTTGGGTATTTGAGCGGGAGGGCCTCCTACGAGCAGTACTTC. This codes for CASSFGYLSGRASYEQYF.

The CDR3 protein is CASSHNDRMGNQPQHF. The DNA for the CDR3 is TGCGCCAGCAGCCATAACGACAGGATGGGCAATCAGCCCCAGCATTTT. The chain joins TRBV4-1 to TRBJ1-5; D is perhaps TRBD1 (6 bases). Trimming shortened V by 3 bases and J by 2 bases, and 14 bases separated the two germline ends. CDR1 and CDR2 (germline): MGHRA, YSYEKL. This CDR3 contains 16 residues.

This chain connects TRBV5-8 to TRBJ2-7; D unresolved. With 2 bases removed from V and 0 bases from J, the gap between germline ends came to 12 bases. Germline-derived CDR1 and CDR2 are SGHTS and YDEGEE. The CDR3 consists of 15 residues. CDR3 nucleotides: TGTGCCAGCAGCTTCCCCCAACGGGCCTCCTACGAGCAGTACTTC. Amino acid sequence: CASSFPQRASYEQYF.

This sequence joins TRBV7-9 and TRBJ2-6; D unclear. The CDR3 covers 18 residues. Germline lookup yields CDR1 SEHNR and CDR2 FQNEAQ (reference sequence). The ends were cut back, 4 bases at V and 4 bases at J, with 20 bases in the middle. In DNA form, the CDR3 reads TGTGCCAGCAGCTATGCCGCATCCATTACGCTGGGGGCCAACGTCCTGACTTTC. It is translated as CASSYAASITLGANVLTF.

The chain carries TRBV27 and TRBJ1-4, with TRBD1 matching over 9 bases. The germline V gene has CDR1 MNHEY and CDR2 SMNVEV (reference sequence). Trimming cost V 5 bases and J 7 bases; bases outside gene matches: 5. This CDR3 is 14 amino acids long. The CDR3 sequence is CASSQNRGPEKLFF. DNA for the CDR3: TGTGCCAGCAGTCAAAACAGGGGGCCTGAAAAACTGTTTTTT.

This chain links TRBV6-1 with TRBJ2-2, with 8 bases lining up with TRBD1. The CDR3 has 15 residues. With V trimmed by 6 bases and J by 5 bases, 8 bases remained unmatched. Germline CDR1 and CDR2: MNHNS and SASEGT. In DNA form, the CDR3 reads TGTGCCAGCAGGGTTACAGGGGGTAGGACCGGGGAGCTGTTTTTT. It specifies CASRVTGGRTGELFF.

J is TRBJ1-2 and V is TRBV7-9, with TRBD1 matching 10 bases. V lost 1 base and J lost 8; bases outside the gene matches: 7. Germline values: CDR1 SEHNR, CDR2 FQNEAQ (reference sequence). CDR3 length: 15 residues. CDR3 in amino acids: CASSLETGQGQGYTF. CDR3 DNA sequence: TGTGCCAGCAGCTTAGAGACGGGACAGGGGCAAGGCTACACCTTC.

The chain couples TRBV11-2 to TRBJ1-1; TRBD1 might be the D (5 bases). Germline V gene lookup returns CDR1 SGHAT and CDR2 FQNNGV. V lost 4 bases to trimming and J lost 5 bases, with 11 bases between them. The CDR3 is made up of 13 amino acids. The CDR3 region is CASSSRQSTEAFF. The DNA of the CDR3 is TGTGCCAGCAGCTCCCGACAGAGTACTGAAGCTTTCTTT.

CDR3 DNA sequence: TGTGCCAGCTCACCACCGGGGACGGTTGCTGGAGCTTTCTTT. It is translated as CASSPPGTVAGAFF. This rearrangement joins TRBV18 to TRBJ1-1; perhaps TRBD1 as D (5 bases). V dropped 0 bases and J dropped 10 bases, with 15 bases sitting between them. Looked up from germline, CDR1 is KGHSH and CDR2 is LQKENI. This CDR3 comprises 14 residues.

The CDR3 loop is CASRPVREGTEAFF. The CDR3 DNA follows: TGCGCCAGCAGACCAGTGAGGGAGGGAACTGAAGCTTTCTTT. The V and J genes are TRBV10-2 and TRBJ1-1; no definite D call. Germline V lookup: CDR1 WSHSY, CDR2 SAAADI. V lost 6 bases and J 5 bases, leaving 16 bases between the germline ends. The CDR3 runs 14 residues.

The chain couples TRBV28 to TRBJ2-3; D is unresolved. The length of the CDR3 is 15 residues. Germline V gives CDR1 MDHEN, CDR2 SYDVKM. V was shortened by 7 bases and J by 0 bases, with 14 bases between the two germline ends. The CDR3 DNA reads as TGTGCCAGCACCCCCGTCGGCGAGAGCACAGATACGCAGTATTTT. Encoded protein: CASTPVGESTDTQYF. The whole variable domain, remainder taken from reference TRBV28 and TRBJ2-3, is DVKVTQSSRYLVKRTGEKVFLECVQDMDHENMFWYRQDPGLGLRLIYFSYDVKMKEKGDIPEGYSVSREKKERFSLILESASTNQTSMYLCASTPVGESTDTQYFGPGTRLTVL.

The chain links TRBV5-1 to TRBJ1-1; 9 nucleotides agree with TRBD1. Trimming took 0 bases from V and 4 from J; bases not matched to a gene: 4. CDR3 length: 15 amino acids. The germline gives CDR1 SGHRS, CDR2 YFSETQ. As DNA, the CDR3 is TGCGCCAGCAGCTTGGAATCGGGACAGGGCACTGAAGCTTTCTTT. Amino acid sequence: CASSLESGQGTEAFF.

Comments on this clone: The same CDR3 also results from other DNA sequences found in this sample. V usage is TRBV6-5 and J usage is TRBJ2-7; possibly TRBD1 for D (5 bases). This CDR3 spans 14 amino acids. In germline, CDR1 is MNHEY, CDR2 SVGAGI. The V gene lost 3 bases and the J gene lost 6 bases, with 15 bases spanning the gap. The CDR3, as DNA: TGTGCCAGCAGTTATTCATCAGGGTCGAGCGAGCAGTACTTC. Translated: CASSYSSGSSEQYF.

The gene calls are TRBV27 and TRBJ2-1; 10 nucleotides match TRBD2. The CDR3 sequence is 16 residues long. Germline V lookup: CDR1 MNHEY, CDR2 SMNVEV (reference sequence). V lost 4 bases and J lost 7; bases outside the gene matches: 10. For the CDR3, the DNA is TGTGCCAGCAGTTATTCAAGCGGGAGGGCCTGGAATGAGCAGTTCTTC. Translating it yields CASSYSSGRAWNEQFF.

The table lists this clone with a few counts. DNA for the CDR3: TGCGCCAGCAGTGAGTCGTCGAGGACGAATGAAGCTTTCTTT. Translated: CASSESSRTNEAFF. The V and J genes are TRBV10-1 and TRBJ1-1; D not certain. Trimming cost V 0 bases and J 7 bases, with 12 bases left between them. The germline CDR1 and CDR2 sequences are WNHNN and SYGVQD (reference sequence). This CDR3 has 14 amino acids.